The 26 T cell receptor beta chains presented below share a single source sample, sequenced in a study of shared clonotypes between healthy human individuals. Profiling relied on immunoSEQ multiplex PCR, and the TCRdb table lists in-frame clones only, not all of them. The sample contains over 2 million clones, roughly 94% of which appear only once. The source material was naive CD4+ T cells sorted from blood. Subset denoted: CD45RA+ positively selected. The receptor set was obtained from a man aged 18 to 29 in good health.

This chain joins TRBV6-1 and TRBJ2-7, with D tentatively TRBD1 (5 bases). Per germline, CDR1 MNHNS and CDR2 SASEGT. Trimming stripped 5 bases from V and 3 bases from J, with 14 bases between. The CDR3 is 14 amino acids. In DNA form, the CDR3 reads TGTGCCAGCAGTCGACAAGGGGATGACTACGAGCAGTACTTC. This sequence encodes CASSRQGDDYEQYF.

In this sample, this clone turned up once. The chain carries TRBV5-1 and TRBJ1-6; 7 bases are shared with TRBD1. The CDR3 totals 15 residues. The junction had 10 bases not matched to a gene; V was cut back by 5 bases and J by 8 bases. Per the germline V gene, CDR1 is SGHRS and CDR2 is YFSETQ. The DNA of the CDR3 is TGCGCCAGCAGGGCGGGAGGGACAGAAGATTCACCCCTCCACTTT. This sequence encodes CASRAGGTEDSPLHF. Looking up the rest from reference TRBV5-1 and TRBJ1-6 gives the full variable domain: KAGVTQTPRYLIKTRGQQVTLSCSPISGHRSVSWYQQTPGQGLQFLFEYFSETQRNKGNFPGRFSGRQFSNSRSEMNVSTLELGDSALYLCASRAGGTEDSPLHFGNGTRLTVT.

This clone was detected a few times. The V and J genes are TRBV25-1 and TRBJ1-5; unclear D gene. This CDR3 has 16 residues. Germline V gene data show CDR1 as MGHDK and CDR2 as SYGVNS. The V end lost 2 bases, the J end lost 5 bases, and 16 bases lay between the germline ends. The CDR3 nucleotides are TGTGCCAGCAGTGAAGTGGCAGCCCAGGACGATCAGCCCCAGCATTTT. It specifies CASSEVAAQDDQPQHF.

V is TRBV15 and J is TRBJ2-5; 7 nucleotides match TRBD2. The CDR3 consists of 12 residues. Germline loops: CDR1 LNHNV, CDR2 YYDKDF (reference sequence). The V and J ends lost 6 bases and 3 bases, in that order; junction bases with no gene match: 1. CDR3 bases: TGTGCCACCAGAGGACTAGAAGAGACCCAGTACTTC. Its protein product is CATRGLEETQYF.

The chain is built from TRBV5-5 and TRBJ1-2, with D unclear. Trimming cost V 1 base and J 6 bases, with 13 bases left between them. The germline gives CDR1 SGHKS, CDR2 YYEKEE (reference sequence). There are 14 residues in the CDR3. CDR3 loop: CASSLSGMGNGYTF. DNA of the CDR3: TGTGCCAGCAGCTTGTCTGGGATGGGTAATGGCTACACCTTC.

This sequence joins TRBV2 and TRBJ1-1; D gene uncertain. The V end was cut by 5 bases, the J end by 5 bases, with 9 bases between. CDR1 and CDR2 from the germline V gene are SNHLY and FYNNEI. The CDR3 contains 12 residues. The CDR3 is CASSRAWTEAFF. The CDR3 nucleotides read TGTGCCAGCAGTCGGGCCTGGACTGAAGCTTTCTTT.

This clone appeared once. The genes are TRBV19 and TRBJ2-4; D remains ambiguous. Trimming took 7 bases from V and 0 from J, leaving 13 bases between them. Per the germline V gene, CDR1 is LNHDA and CDR2 is SQIVND (reference sequence). The CDR3 is 15 residues long. Written as DNA, the CDR3 is TGTGCCAGTACGGCCGGCGGAAGAGCCAAAAACATTCAGTACTTC. Translation gives CASTAGGRAKNIQYF.

This rearrangement joins TRBV29-1 to TRBJ1-1; 7 bases agree with TRBD1. The CDR3 length is 12 residues. The germline V gene encodes CDR1 SQVTM and CDR2 ANQGSEA. Trimming took 3 bases from V and 7 from J; bases not matched to a gene: 5. The CDR3: CSVDPGGSEAFF. CDR3 bases: TGCAGCGTTGATCCAGGGGGGAGTGAAGCTTTCTTT.

The V call is TRBV27, the J call TRBJ1-1; unclear D gene. This CDR3 has 13 residues. CDR1 and CDR2 from the germline V gene are MNHEY and SMNVEV (reference sequence). Trimming removed 1 base at V and 7 bases at J, with 10 bases between. The CDR3 region is CASSLFAGSEAFF. CDR3 nucleotides: TGTGCCAGCAGTTTATTCGCCGGAAGTGAAGCTTTCTTT.

This rearrangement joins TRBV18 to TRBJ2-7; tentative D call: TRBD2 (6 bases). This CDR3 has 15 amino acids. Trimming took off 5 bases at V and 5 bases at J, with 19 bases between the two ends. The V gene's germline CDR1 is KGHSH and CDR2 LQKENI. Here the CDR3 DNA reads TGTGCCAGCTCAGGCCTCGGGACTTCTCAGGACGAGCAGTACTTC. It is translated as CASSGLGTSQDEQYF. The full variable domain, with the rest looked up from reference TRBV18 and TRBJ2-7, is NAGVMQNPRHLVRRRGQEARLRCSPMKGHSHVYWYRQLPEEGLKFMVYLQKENIIDESGMPKERFSAEFPKEGPSILRIQQVVRGDSAAYFCASSGLGTSQDEQYFGPGTRLTVT.

This sequence joins TRBV11-2 and TRBJ2-7; D is possibly TRBD2 (6 bases). V dropped 6 bases and J dropped 2 bases, with 11 bases sitting between them. This CDR3 is built from 13 residues. From germline, CDR1 is SGHAT and CDR2 FQNNGV. The CDR3 spells CASRGEVPYEQYF. The DNA for the CDR3 is TGTGCCAGCAGGGGGGAGGTTCCCTACGAGCAGTACTTC.

The J gene is TRBJ2-1, the V gene TRBV12-5; perhaps TRBD1 as D (6 bases). Trimming cost V 3 bases and J 4 bases, with 13 bases left between them. The CDR3 runs 15 residues. CDR1 and CDR2 (germline): LGHNT, FRNRAP. Here the CDR3 reads CASGLGDTVYNEQFF. In DNA, the CDR3 is TGTGCTAGTGGTTTAGGGGACACAGTGTACAATGAGCAGTTCTTC.

V and J are TRBV7-9 and TRBJ2-7; maybe TRBD2 (5 bases). CDR1 SEHNR and CDR2 FQNEAQ come from the germline V gene (reference sequence). The CDR3 has 17 residues. V dropped 5 bases and J dropped 6 bases, with 26 bases sitting between them. As DNA, the CDR3 is TGTGCCAGCAGCCCCGTGGCTGGAGCGCCCGAGGGCTCCGAGCAGTACTTC. Its translation is CASSPVAGAPEGSEQYF.

This chain connects TRBV5-4 to TRBJ2-3, with a possible D match to TRBD1 (6 bases). Germline V CDR1 and CDR2: SGHNT, YYREEE (reference sequence). V lost 2 bases to trimming and J lost 2 bases, with 12 bases between them. CDR3 length equals 15 residues. CDR3 nucleotides: TGTGCCAGCAGCTTACGGACAGACTTCACAGATACGCAGTATTTT. It encodes CASSLRTDFTDTQYF.

The V and J genes are TRBV5-1 and TRBJ1-1; 10 nucleotides match TRBD1. This CDR3 spans 12 amino acids. Germline V lookup: CDR1 SGHRS, CDR2 YFSETQ. The trim removed 5 bases at V and 9 bases at J, leaving 4 bases unmatched. The CDR3 sequence: CASSTGQGKAFF. CDR3 bases: TGCGCCAGCAGTACGGGACAGGGGAAAGCTTTCTTT.

This chain joins TRBV30 and TRBJ1-5; 8 bases line up with TRBD1. This CDR3 has 14 amino acids. Looked up from germline, CDR1 is GTSNPN and CDR2 is SVGIG (reference sequence). J lost 3 bases, V lost 4 bases, and 5 bases had no gene match. CDR3: CAWNAGQDNQPQHF. The CDR3, as DNA: TGTGCCTGGAACGCGGGACAGGACAATCAGCCCCAGCATTTT. Together with reference TRBV30 and TRBJ1-5, the CDR3 gives the full variable domain: SQTIHQWPATLVQPVGSPLSLECTVEGTSNPNLYWYRQAAGRGLQLLFYSVGIGQISSEVPQNLSASRPQDRQFILSSKKLLLSDSGFYLCAWNAGQDNQPQHFGDGTRLSIL.

The chain joins TRBV11-3 to TRBJ2-7, with TRBD2 as a possible D gene (5 bases). V dropped 1 base and J dropped 2 bases, with 9 bases sitting between them. There are 14 residues in the CDR3. The germline gives CDR1 SGHNT, CDR2 YENEEA. In nucleotides, the CDR3 is TGTGCCAGCAGCTTAGGGCCGGGGACCTACGAGCAGTACTTC. This gives the protein CASSLGPGTYEQYF.

This chain connects TRBV6-5 to TRBJ2-3; D unclear. V lost 0 bases and J lost 4, with 14 bases in between. CDR3 length equals 16 residues. Germline V gene sequence: CDR1 MNHEY, CDR2 SVGAGI. CDR3 residues: CASSYSSRSVADTQYF. The CDR3 DNA is TGTGCCAGCAGTTACTCGTCTAGATCAGTGGCAGATACGCAGTATTTT.

This clone was seen just once. The V and J genes are TRBV2 and TRBJ2-2, with 13 bases lining up with TRBD2. J gave up 2 bases and V 7 bases, and 10 bases lay outside the gene matches. Germline values: CDR1 SNHLY, CDR2 FYNNEI. The CDR3 has 18 residues. CDR3 sequence (DNA): TGTGCCAGCACCAGACCAGGGACTAGCGGGAAAAACACCGGGGAGCTGTTTTTT. Protein: CASTRPGTSGKNTGELFF.

In nucleotides, the CDR3 is TGTGCCAGCAGTGAGAACAGTAAGAACACTGAAGCTTTCTTT. Its protein is CASSENSKNTEAFF. This chain links TRBV2 with TRBJ1-1, with D hard to call. CDR3 length equals 14 residues. Looked up from germline, CDR1 is SNHLY and CDR2 is FYNNEI. The V end was cut by 3 bases, the J end by 1 base, with 9 bases between.

A note on this clone: Other DNA sequences of this sample code for an identical CDR3. The chain combines TRBV18 with TRBJ1-5; 8 nucleotides match TRBD1. V gave up 2 bases and J gave up 5 bases; unmatched junction bases: 5. Germline CDR1 is KGHSH and CDR2 is LQKENI. The CDR3 sequence is 15 residues long. Written as DNA, the CDR3 is TGTGCCAGCTCACCAGGACAGGGCGTGGATCAGCCCCAGCATTTT. This sequence encodes CASSPGQGVDQPQHF.

Only one count was recorded for this clone. V is TRBV7-2 and J is TRBJ2-7; 8 nucleotides align to TRBD2. J lost 7 bases, V lost 5 bases, and 7 bases had no gene match. The CDR3 consists of 13 residues. CDR1 and CDR2 from the germline V gene are SGHTA and FQGNSA. The CDR3 sequence is CASSREGRGEQYF. The DNA of the CDR3 is TGTGCCAGCAGCCGGGAGGGCCGGGGAGAGCAGTACTTC.

The chain carries TRBV30 and TRBJ1-6; no firm D call. V dropped 0 bases and J dropped 13 bases, with 16 bases sitting between them. Germline V gene data show CDR1 as GTSNPN and CDR2 as SVGIG (reference sequence). The CDR3 length is 14 residues. CDR3 in DNA: TGTGCCTGGAGTGTTGATCCAGACATCGGGCCCCTCCACTTT. Amino acids: CAWSVDPDIGPLHF. Filled out from reference TRBV30 and TRBJ1-6, the complete variable domain reads SQTIHQWPATLVQPVGSPLSLECTVEGTSNPNLYWYRQAAGRGLQLLFYSVGIGQISSEVPQNLSASRPQDRQFILSSKKLLLSDSGFYLCAWSVDPDIGPLHFGNGTRLTVT.

The genes are TRBV10-3 and TRBJ1-6; the match to TRBD1 covers 11 bases. The CDR3 is made up of 15 amino acids. After removal of 0 bases from V and 12 bases from J, the junction contained 4 bases not matched to a gene. Germline V gene sequence: CDR1 ENHRY, CDR2 SYGVKD. The CDR3 reads CAISESGQGAEPLHF. CDR3 nucleotide sequence: TGTGCCATCAGTGAGTCCGGACAGGGGGCTGAACCCCTCCACTTT.

The rearrangement uses TRBV4-1 and TRBJ2-5; 11 bases line up with TRBD2. Unmatched junction bases numbered 8, after V lost 6 bases and J lost 2 bases. Germline CDR1 reads MGHRA; CDR2 reads YSYEKL. This CDR3 is 16 amino acids long. The CDR3: CASRPSGGQIQETQYF. The CDR3 bases are TGCGCCAGCAGACCTAGCGGGGGGCAGATTCAAGAGACCCAGTACTTC.

J is TRBJ2-7 and V is TRBV5-1; 10 bases map to TRBD1. The germline CDR1 and CDR2 sequences are SGHRS and YFSETQ. Trimming cost V 3 bases and J 5 bases; bases outside gene matches: 8. CDR3 length: 15 amino acids. CDR3 region: CASSSQRDRGNEQYF. The CDR3 DNA reads TGCGCCAGCAGCTCTCAAAGGGACAGGGGAAACGAGCAGTACTTC.